This entry describes one T cell receptor (beta chain). These data originate in a study of cytomegalovirus exposure and HLA in healthy donors. The PCR used 60 Vbeta and 13 Jbeta primers. Original analysis: In a later analysis, the count reached some 73 million unique TCR beta chains, with 8.5 million to 14 million shared. Method: immunoSEQ multiplex PCR; TCRdb's copy keeps in-frame clones and lacks some. The DNA gave D and trimming, while V, J and clone size come from that table. The sample holds more than 95,000 clones, around 80% seen once. CDR1 LNHNV and CDR2 YYDKDF come from the germline V gene (reference sequence). Trimming took 0 bases from V and 0 from J, leaving 15 bases between them. The CDR3 is 18 amino acids.

This chain joins TRBV15 and TRBJ2-1; the D gene is possibly TRBD2 (6 bases). Source material: PBMCs. The clonotype was recovered from a man younger than 45 in good health and CMV-seropositive. CDR3 loop: CATSRDPLSGTSYNEQFF. CDR3 DNA: TGTGCCACCAGCAGAGACCCCCTTAGCGGAACCTCCTACAATGAGCAGTTCTTC.